The TCR beta chain described here comes from a study of T cell repertoires in cytomegalovirus infection. CDR1 ENHRY and CDR2 SYGVKD come from the germline V gene. CDR3 size: 14 residues. Trimming removed 7 bases from V and 0 bases from J, with 10 bases in between. This clonotype occurred a few times. As yet, its antigen is unknown. TCRdb re-called the reads through MiXCR, storing one row per CDR3 protein. This table has some 800,000 distinct CDR3 sequences, around 29% appearing once. This sample comprised cultured CD8+ T cells from PBMCs, obtained from culture after CMV antigen stimulation. This clonotype was sampled from a human donor in good health (CMV status not recorded). Some clones in this sample may be carry-over from other donors' samples. V gene TRBV10-3 combines with J gene TRBJ2-1; the D is unclear. CDR3 bases: TGTGCCATCACACCGGAACCCTCCTACAATGAGCAGTTCTTC. Its protein product is CAITPEPSYNEQFF.